This TCR beta chain was profiled in a study of blood T cell repertoires in COVID-19. Using immunoSEQ multiplex PCR, the repertoire was profiled, and TCRdb retains in-frame clones only, with some absent. The table lists more than 200,000 clones, around four fifths of them singletons. The CDR3 consists of 16 residues. The V end lost 3 bases, the J end lost 1 base, and 16 bases lay between the germline ends. CDR1 is LNHDA, CDR2 SQIVND, per germline (reference sequence). This TCR came from an elderly woman with COVID-19, enrolled during active disease. The sequencing sample was made of peripheral blood. This chain connects TRBV19 to TRBJ2-7; possibly TRBD2 for D (6 bases). The CDR3 here is CASSMGGATGSYEQYF. CDR3 sequence (DNA): TGTGCCAGTAGTATGGGGGGAGCTACTGGATCCTACGAGCAGTACTTC.